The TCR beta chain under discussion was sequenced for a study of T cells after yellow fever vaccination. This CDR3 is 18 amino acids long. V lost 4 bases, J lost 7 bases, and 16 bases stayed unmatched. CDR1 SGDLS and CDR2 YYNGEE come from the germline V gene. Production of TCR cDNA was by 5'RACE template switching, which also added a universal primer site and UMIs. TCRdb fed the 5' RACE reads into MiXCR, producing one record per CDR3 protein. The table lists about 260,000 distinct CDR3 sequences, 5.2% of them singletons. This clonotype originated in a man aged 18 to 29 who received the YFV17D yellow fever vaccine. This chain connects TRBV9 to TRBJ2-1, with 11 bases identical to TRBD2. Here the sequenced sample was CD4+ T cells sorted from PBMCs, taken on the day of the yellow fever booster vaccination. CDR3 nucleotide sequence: TGTGCCAGCAGCCCTCCCCTGGGGGCTAGCGGGGGGTATAATGAGCAGTTCTTC. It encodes CASSPPLGASGGYNEQFF.